A single sample gave rise to the 13 T cell receptor beta chains below, sequenced in a study of early T cells in non-severe SARS-CoV-2 infection. TCRdb reprocessed the 5' RACE reads with MiXCR, giving one entry per CDR3 protein. The table records around 31,000 distinct CDR3 sequences, about 5.7% of them present only once. The material sequenced was whole blood. Receptor source: an adult who was a healthcare worker with PCR-confirmed SARS-CoV-2 infection or an uninfected control (not recorded which).

In this sample, this clonotype turned up many times. This chain's CDR3 is CASSSDRKAWQFF. The CDR3 nucleotides read TGTGCCAGCAGCTCCGACCGCAAGGCATGGCAGTTCTTC. This chain connects TRBV5-6 to TRBJ2-1; no clear D. Germline assignment: CDR1 SGHDT and CDR2 YYEEEE. The CDR3 has 13 amino acids. Deletions cut 3 bases from V and 12 bases from J, with 16 bases between.

This clonotype showed up many times. The chain combines TRBV7-9 with TRBJ1-6, with 7 positions matching TRBD1. This CDR3 has 16 amino acids. CDR1 is SEHNR and CDR2 is FQNEAQ in the germline V gene (reference sequence). After removal of 5 bases from V and 7 bases from J, the junction contained 11 bases not matched to a gene. CDR3 residues: CASSPTAPGGNSPLHF. For the CDR3, the DNA is TGTGCCAGCAGCCCCACGGCACCAGGGGGGAATTCACCCCTCCACTTT.

The chain joins TRBV16 to TRBJ1-2; D ambiguous. The CDR3 contains 14 residues. V was cut by 0 bases and J by 0 bases, with 5 bases left in between. Looked up from germline, CDR1 is KGHSY and CDR2 is FQNENV. The CDR3 spells CASSQSTPNYGYTF. The CDR3, as DNA: TGTGCCAGCAGCCAATCTACGCCTAACTATGGCTACACCTTC.

Ten or more counts support this clonotype. J is TRBJ2-5 and V is TRBV7-2; D uncertain. The length of the CDR3 is 14 residues. CDR1 and CDR2 (germline): SGHTA, FQGNSA. Trimming took off 3 bases at V and 3 bases at J, with 11 bases between the two ends. The CDR3 sequence is CASSFGVRKETQYF. CDR3 bases: TGTGCCAGCAGCTTTGGGGTTAGGAAAGAGACCCAGTACTTC.

Ten or more counts support this clonotype. J is TRBJ2-3 and V is TRBV7-2; 12 bases map to TRBD2. The germline V gene has CDR1 SGHTA and CDR2 FQGNSA. V shed 1 base, J shed 5 bases, and the junction held 1 base outside the gene matches. CDR3 length: 15 residues. The CDR3 protein is CASSLELAGGDTQYF. The DNA of the CDR3 is TGTGCCAGCAGCTTAGAACTAGCGGGAGGAGATACGCAGTATTTT. Filled out from reference TRBV7-2 and TRBJ2-3, the complete variable domain reads GAGVSQSPSNKVTEKGKDVELRCDPISGHTALYWYRQSLGQGLEFLIYFQGNSAPDKSGLPSDRFSAERTGGSVSTLTIQRTQQEDSAVYLCASSLELAGGDTQYFGPGTRLTVL.

This clonotype was counted between two and nine times. The CDR3 sequence is CASSLAFTDTQYF. CDR3 DNA sequence: TGTGCCAGCAGCTTAGCTTTTACAGATACGCAGTATTTT. The genes are TRBV11-2 and TRBJ2-3; no clear D. This CDR3 contains 13 residues. Germline loops: CDR1 SGHAT, CDR2 FQNNGV. V lost 1 base and J 3 bases, leaving 5 bases between the germline ends.

This clonotype appeared many times. This chain links TRBV12-3 or TRBV12-4 with TRBJ1-3, with D uncertain. V was cut by 7 bases and J by 0 bases, with 10 bases left in between. The CDR3 sequence is 14 residues long. The CDR3 spells CASKLVSSGNTIYF. CDR3 bases: TGTGCCAGCAAGTTAGTGAGCTCTGGAAACACCATATATTTT.

This clonotype was counted many times. The V call is TRBV7-2, the J call TRBJ2-1, with 14 bases lining up with TRBD2. This CDR3 comprises 19 residues. V shed 1 base, J shed 3 bases, and the junction held 8 bases outside the gene matches. Germline values: CDR1 SGHTA, CDR2 FQGNSA. The CDR3 region is CASSLVRTSGRSYYNEQFF. CDR3 bases: TGTGCCAGCAGCTTAGTAAGGACTAGCGGGAGGAGTTACTACAATGAGCAGTTCTTC.

In this sample, this clonotype turned up a few times. J is TRBJ1-2 and V is TRBV5-4, with 7 bases matching TRBD1. V dropped 0 bases and J dropped 7; count of bases not matched to a gene: 3. CDR1 and CDR2 (germline): SGHNT, YYREEE (reference sequence). The CDR3 has 13 residues. The DNA of the CDR3 is TGTGCCAGCAGCTTGGACAGGGGCCGTGGCTACACCTTC. It encodes CASSLDRGRGYTF. Together with reference TRBV5-4 and TRBJ1-2, the CDR3 gives the full variable domain: ETGVTQSPTHLIKTRGQQVTLRCSSQSGHNTVSWYQQALGQGPQFIFQYYREEENGRGNFPPRFSGLQFPNYSSELNVNALELDDSALYLCASSLDRGRGYTFGSGTRLTVV.

The J gene is TRBJ2-7, the V gene TRBV7-3; TRBD2 might be the D (6 bases). From germline, CDR1 is SGHTA and CDR2 FQGTGA. The CDR3 runs to 15 residues. Trimming stripped 5 bases from V and 3 bases from J, with 17 bases between. CDR3 nucleotides: TGTGCCAGCAGCCGAACCGGGACTCCGAGCTACGAGCAGTACTTC. It specifies CASSRTGTPSYEQYF.

This clonotype was detected only a few times. The gene calls are TRBV12-3 or TRBV12-4 and TRBJ2-3; D gene unclear. Trimming removed 1 base at V and 0 bases at J, with 8 bases between. The length of the CDR3 is 15 residues. The DNA for the CDR3 is TGTGCCAGCAGTTTAGGTGGAATGAGCACAGATACGCAGTATTTT. This sequence encodes CASSLGGMSTDTQYF.

This clonotype occurred many times. The rearrangement joins TRBV18 to TRBJ1-3; a possible D gene is TRBD1 (5 bases). V gave up 0 bases and J gave up 3 bases, with 15 bases separating them. Germline CDR1 is KGHSH and CDR2 is LQKENI. This CDR3 is built from 17 residues. The CDR3 spells CASSPPAGDADGNTIYF. As DNA, the CDR3 is TGTGCCAGCTCACCACCGGCCGGGGACGCGGATGGAAACACCATATATTTT.

This clonotype has a count of ten or more. V is TRBV27 and J is TRBJ1-1; 8 bases line up with TRBD1. The CDR3 totals 13 residues. The germline V gene has CDR1 MNHEY and CDR2 SMNVEV (reference sequence). J was trimmed by 5 bases and V by 5 bases; bases with no gene match: 4. DNA for the CDR3: TGTGCCAGCAGTACAGGGGGTAAGACTGAAGCTTTCTTT. Protein: CASSTGGKTEAFF.